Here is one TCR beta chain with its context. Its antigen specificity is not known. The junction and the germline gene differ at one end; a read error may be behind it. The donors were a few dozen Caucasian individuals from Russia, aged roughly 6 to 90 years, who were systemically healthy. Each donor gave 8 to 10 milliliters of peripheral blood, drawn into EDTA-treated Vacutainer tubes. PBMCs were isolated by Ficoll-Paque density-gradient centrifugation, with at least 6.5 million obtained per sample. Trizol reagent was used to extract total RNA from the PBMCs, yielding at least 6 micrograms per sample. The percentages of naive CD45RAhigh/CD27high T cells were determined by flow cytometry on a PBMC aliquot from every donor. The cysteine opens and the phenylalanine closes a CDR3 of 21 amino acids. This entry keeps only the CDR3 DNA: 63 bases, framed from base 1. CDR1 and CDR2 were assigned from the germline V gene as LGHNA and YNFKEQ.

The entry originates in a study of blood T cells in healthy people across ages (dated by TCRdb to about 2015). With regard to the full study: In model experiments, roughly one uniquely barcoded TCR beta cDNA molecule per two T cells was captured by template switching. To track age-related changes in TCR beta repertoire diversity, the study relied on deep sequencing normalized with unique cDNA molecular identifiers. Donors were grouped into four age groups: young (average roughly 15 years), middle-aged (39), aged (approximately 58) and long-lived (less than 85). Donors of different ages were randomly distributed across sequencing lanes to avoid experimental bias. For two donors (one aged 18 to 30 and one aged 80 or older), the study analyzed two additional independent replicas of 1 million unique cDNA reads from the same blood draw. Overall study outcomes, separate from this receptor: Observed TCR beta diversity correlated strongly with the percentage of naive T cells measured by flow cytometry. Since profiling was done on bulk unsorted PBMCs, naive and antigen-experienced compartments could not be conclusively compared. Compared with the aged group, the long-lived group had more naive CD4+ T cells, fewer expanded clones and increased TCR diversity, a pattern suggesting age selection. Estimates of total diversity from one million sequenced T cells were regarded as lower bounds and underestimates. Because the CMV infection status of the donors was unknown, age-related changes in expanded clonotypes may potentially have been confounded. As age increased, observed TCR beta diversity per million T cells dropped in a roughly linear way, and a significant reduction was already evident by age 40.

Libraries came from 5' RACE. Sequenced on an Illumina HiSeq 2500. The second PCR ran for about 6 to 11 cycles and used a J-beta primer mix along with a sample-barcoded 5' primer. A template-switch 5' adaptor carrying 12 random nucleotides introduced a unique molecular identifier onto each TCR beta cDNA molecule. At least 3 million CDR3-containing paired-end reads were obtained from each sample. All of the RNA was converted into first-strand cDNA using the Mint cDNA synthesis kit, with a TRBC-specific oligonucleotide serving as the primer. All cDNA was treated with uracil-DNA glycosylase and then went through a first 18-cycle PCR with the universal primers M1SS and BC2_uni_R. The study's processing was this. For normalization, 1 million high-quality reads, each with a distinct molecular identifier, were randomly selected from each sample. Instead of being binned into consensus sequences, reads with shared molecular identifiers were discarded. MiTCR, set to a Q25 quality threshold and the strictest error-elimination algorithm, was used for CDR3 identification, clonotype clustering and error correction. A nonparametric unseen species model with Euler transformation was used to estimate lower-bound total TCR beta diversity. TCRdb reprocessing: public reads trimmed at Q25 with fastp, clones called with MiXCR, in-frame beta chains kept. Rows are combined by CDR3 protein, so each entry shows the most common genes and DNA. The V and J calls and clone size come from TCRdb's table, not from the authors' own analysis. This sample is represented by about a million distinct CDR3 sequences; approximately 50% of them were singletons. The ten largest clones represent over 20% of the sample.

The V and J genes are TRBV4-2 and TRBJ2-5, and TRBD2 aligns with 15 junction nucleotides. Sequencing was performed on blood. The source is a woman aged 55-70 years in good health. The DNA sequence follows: TGTGCCAGCAACCAAGGGAGGGGACTAGCGGGAGGAACTGTATCCCAAGAGACCCAGTACTTC. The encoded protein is CASNQGRGLAGGTVSQETQYF.